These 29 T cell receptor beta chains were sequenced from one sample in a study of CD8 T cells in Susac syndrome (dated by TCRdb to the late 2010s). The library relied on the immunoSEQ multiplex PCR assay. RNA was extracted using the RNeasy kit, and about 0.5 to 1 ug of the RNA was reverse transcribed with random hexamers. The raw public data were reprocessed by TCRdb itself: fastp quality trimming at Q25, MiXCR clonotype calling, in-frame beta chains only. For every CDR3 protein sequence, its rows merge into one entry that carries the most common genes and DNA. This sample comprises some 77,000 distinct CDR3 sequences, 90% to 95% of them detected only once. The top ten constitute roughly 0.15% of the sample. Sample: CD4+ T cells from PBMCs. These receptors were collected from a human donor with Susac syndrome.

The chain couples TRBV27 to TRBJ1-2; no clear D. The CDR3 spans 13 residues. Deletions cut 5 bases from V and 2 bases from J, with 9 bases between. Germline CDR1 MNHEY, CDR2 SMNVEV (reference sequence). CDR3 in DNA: TGTGCCAGCAGTCCACTGGGGAACTATGGCTACACCTTC. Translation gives CASSPLGNYGYTF.

CDR3 nucleotide sequence: TGTGCCAGCAGCCAAATCCTAGCCACTGAAGCTTTCTTT. Encoded protein: CASSQILATEAFF. This chain connects TRBV14 to TRBJ1-1; D unresolved. The CDR3 is 13 amino acids. Germline V lookup: CDR1 SGHDN, CDR2 FVKESK. V dropped 2 bases and J dropped 4 bases, with 8 bases sitting between them.

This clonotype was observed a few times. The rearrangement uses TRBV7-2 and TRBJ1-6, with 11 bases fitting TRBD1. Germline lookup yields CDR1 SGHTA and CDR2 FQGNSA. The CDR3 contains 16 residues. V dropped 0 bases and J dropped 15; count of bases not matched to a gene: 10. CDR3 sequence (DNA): TGTGCCAGCAGCTTAGCCACGACCGGGACAGGGGGGCGCCTCCACTTT. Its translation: CASSLATTGTGGRLHF.

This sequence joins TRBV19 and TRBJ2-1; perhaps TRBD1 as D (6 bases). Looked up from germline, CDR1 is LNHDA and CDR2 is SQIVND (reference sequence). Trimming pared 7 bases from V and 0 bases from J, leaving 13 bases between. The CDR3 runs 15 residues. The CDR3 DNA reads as TGTGCCAGTACTGTGGACAGCCCCTCCTACAATGAGCAGTTCTTC. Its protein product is CASTVDSPSYNEQFF.

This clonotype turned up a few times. CDR3: CASSQEPVGNQPQHF. CDR3 sequence (DNA): TGCGCCAGCAGCCAGGAACCGGTTGGAAATCAGCCCCAGCATTTT. The chain joins TRBV4-3 to TRBJ1-5; D gene uncertain. Per the germline V gene, CDR1 is LGHNA and CDR2 is YSLEER. The CDR3 is 15 amino acids. V lost 3 bases and J lost 4, with 13 bases in between.

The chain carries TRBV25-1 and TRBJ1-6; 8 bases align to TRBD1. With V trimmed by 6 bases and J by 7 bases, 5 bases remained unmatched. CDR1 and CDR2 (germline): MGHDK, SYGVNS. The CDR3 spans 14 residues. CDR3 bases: TGTGCCAGCAGCGGACCAGGGGGCAATTCACCCCTCCACTTT. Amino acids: CASSGPGGNSPLHF.

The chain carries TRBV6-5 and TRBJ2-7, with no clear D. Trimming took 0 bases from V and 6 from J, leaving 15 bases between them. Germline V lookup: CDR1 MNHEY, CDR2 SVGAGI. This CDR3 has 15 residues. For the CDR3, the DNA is TGTGCCAGCAGTTACTCTTCGCAATTGTATGCCGAGCAGTACTTC. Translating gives CASSYSSQLYAEQYF.

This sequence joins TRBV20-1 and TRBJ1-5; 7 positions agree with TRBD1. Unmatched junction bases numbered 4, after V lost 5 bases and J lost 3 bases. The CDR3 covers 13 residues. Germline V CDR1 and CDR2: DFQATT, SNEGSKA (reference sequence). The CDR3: CSAQQGFNQPQHF. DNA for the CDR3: TGCAGTGCTCAACAGGGGTTCAATCAGCCCCAGCATTTT.

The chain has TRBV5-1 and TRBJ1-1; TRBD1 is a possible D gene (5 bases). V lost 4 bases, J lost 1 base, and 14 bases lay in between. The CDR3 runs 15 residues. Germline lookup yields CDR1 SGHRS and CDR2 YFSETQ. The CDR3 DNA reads TGCGCCAGCAGCCTCGCCGGGACGGCGAACACTGAAGCTTTCTTT. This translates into CASSLAGTANTEAFF. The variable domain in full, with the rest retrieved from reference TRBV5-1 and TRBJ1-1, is KAGVTQTPRYLIKTRGQQVTLSCSPISGHRSVSWYQQTPGQGLQFLFEYFSETQRNKGNFPGRFSGRQFSNSRSEMNVSTLELGDSALYLCASSLAGTANTEAFFGQGTRLTVV.

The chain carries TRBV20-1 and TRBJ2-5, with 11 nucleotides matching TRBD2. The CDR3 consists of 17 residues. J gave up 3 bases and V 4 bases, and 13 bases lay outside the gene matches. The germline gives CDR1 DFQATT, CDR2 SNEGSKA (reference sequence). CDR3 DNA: TGCAGTGCTATCGATCATTCTAGCGGGGGGACGAAAGAGACCCAGTACTTC. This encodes CSAIDHSSGGTKETQYF.

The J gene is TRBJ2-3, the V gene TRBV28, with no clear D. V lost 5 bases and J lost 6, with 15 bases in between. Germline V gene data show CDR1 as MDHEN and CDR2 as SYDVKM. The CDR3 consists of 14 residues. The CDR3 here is CASSDYMISDTQYF. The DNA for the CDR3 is TGTGCCAGCAGTGATTACATGATTTCGGATACGCAGTATTTT.

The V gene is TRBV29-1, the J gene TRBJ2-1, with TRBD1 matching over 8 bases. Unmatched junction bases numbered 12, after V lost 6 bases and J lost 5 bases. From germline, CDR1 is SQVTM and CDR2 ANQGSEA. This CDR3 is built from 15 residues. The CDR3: CSVKSQGARDNEQFF. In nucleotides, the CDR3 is TGCAGCGTCAAAAGCCAGGGGGCGAGGGACAATGAGCAGTTCTTC.

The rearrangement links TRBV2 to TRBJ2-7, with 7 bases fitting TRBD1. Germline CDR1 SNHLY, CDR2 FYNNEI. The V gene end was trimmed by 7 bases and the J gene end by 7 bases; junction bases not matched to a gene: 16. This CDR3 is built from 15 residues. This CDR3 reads CASIAFDREMGEQYF. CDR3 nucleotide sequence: TGTGCCAGCATAGCCTTCGACAGGGAGATGGGAGAGCAGTACTTC.

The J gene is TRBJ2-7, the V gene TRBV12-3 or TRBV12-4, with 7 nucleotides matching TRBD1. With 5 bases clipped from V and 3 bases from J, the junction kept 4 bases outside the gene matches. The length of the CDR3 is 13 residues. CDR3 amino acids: CASSPGTDYEQYF. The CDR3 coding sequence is TGTGCCAGCAGTCCGGGGACAGACTACGAGCAGTACTTC.

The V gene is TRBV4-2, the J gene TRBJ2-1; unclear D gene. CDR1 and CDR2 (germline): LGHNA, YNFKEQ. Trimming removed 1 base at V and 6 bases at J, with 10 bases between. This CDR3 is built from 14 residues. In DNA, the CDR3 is TGTGCCAGCAGCCAAGCTGGCGCAGGCAATGAGCAGTTCTTC. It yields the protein CASSQAGAGNEQFF.

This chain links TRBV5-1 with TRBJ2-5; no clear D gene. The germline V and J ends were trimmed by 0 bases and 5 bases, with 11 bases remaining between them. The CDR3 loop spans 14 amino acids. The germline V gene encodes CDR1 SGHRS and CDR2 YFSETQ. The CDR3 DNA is TGCGCCAGCAGCTTGGGGGGTACGGAGGAGACCCAGTACTTC. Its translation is CASSLGGTEETQYF. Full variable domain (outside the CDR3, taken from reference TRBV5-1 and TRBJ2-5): KAGVTQTPRYLIKTRGQQVTLSCSPISGHRSVSWYQQTPGQGLQFLFEYFSETQRNKGNFPGRFSGRQFSNSRSEMNVSTLELGDSALYLCASSLGGTEETQYFGPGTRLLVL.

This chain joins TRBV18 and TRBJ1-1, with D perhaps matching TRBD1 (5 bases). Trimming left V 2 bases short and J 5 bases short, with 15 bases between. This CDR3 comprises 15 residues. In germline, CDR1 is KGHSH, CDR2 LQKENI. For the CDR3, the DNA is TGTGCCAGCTCACCAAATAGTGCGGGGCGGACTGAAGCTTTCTTT. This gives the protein CASSPNSAGRTEAFF.

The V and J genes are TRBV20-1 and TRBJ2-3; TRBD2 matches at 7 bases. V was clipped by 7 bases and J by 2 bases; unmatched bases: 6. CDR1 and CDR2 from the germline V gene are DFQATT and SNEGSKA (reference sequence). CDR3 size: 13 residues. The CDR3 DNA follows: TGCAGTGGAGTAGCGGGCTCCACAGATACGCAGTATTTT. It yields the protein CSGVAGSTDTQYF.

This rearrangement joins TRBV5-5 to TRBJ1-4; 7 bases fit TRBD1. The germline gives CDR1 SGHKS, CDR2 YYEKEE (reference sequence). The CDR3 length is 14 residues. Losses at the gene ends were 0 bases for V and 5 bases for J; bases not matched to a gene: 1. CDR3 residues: CASSLDRGNEKLFF. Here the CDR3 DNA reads TGTGCCAGCAGCTTGGACAGGGGCAATGAAAAACTGTTTTTT.

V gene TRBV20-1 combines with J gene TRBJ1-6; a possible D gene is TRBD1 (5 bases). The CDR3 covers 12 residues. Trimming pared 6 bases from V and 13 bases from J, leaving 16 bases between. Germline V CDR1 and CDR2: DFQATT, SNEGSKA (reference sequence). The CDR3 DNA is TGCAGTGCCAGTCCTGGCGGGGGGCCCCTCCACTTT. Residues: CSASPGGGPLHF.

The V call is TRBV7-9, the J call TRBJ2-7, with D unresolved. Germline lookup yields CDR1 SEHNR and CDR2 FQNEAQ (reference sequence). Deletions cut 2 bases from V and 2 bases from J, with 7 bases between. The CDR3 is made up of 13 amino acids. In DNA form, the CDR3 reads TGTGCCAGCAGCTTACCGGGCACCTACGAGCAGTACTTC. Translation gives CASSLPGTYEQYF.

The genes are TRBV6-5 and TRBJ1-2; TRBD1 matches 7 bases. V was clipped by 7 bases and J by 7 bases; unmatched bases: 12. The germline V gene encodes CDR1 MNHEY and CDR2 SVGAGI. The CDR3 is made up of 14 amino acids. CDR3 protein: CASNRRGMASGYTF. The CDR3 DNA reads TGTGCCAGCAATCGCAGGGGGATGGCCTCTGGCTACACCTTC.

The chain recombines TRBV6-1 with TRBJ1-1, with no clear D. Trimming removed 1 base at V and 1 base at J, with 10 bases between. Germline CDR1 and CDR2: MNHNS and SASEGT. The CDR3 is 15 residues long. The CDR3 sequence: CASSEGGVGNTEAFF. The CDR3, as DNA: TGTGCCAGCAGTGAAGGCGGGGTGGGGAACACTGAAGCTTTCTTT.

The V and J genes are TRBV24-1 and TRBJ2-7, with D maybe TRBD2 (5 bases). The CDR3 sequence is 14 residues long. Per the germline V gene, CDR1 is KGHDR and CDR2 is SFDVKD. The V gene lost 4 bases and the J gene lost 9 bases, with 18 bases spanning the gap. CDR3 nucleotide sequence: TGTGCCACCAGTGACCCTGCCCGGGGTGGAGGGCAGTACTTC. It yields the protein CATSDPARGGGQYF.

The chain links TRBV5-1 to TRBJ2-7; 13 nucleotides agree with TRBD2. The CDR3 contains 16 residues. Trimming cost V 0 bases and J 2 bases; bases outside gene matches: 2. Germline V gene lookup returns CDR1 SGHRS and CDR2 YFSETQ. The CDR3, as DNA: TGCGCCAGCAGCTTGGGACTAGCGGGGGGCGCCTACGAGCAGTACTTC. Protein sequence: CASSLGLAGGAYEQYF.

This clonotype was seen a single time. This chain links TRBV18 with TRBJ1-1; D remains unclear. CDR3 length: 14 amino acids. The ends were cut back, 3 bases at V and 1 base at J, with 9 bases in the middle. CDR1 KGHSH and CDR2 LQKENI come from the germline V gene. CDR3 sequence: CASSPYTRNTEAFF. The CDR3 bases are TGTGCCAGCTCACCCTACACTAGGAACACTGAAGCTTTCTTT. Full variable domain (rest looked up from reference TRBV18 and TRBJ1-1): NAGVMQNPRHLVRRRGQEARLRCSPMKGHSHVYWYRQLPEEGLKFMVYLQKENIIDESGMPKERFSAEFPKEGPSILRIQQVVRGDSAAYFCASSPYTRNTEAFFGQGTRLTVV.

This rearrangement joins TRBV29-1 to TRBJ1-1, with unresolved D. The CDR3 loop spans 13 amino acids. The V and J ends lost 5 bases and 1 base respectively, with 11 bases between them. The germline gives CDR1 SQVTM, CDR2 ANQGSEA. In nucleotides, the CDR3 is TGCAGCGTTCCCCCGAACAAGAACACTGAAGCTTTCTTT. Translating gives CSVPPNKNTEAFF.

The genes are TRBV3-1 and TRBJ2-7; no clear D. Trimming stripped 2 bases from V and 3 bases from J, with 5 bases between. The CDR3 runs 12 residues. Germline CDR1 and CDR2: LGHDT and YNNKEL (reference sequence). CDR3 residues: CASSQNHYEQYF. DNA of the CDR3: TGTGCCAGCAGCCAAAACCACTACGAGCAGTACTTC.

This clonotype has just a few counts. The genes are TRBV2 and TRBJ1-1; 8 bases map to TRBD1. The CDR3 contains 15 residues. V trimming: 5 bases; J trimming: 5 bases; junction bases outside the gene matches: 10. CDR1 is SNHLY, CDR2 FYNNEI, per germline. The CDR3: CASSRGGRDRTEAFF. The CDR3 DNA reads TGTGCCAGCAGTAGGGGGGGCAGGGACAGGACTGAAGCTTTCTTT.